This TCR beta chain was captured by sequencing in a study of blood T cell repertoires in COVID-19. Study as a whole: Spain, Italy and the United States supplied samples that represented acute and convalescent COVID-19. PBMCs, B-cell-depleted T cells, or T cells provided the cDNA or gDNA that made up the material.

The CDR3 is made up of 16 amino acids. CDR1 LNHDA and CDR2 SQIVND come from the germline V gene (reference sequence). V shed 1 base and J shed 0 bases, with 10 bases lying between them. In this sample, this clone turned up a few times. In the original processing: By means of reference gene primer amplification, nucleated cell counts were estimated. Clones were read by immunoSEQ multiplex PCR, and TCRdb kept only the in-frame ones, dropping some. The V and J calls and clone size are taken from that table; D and trimming were inferred from the DNA. The sample has more than 200,000 clones; approximately 90% are singletons.

This clonotype was obtained from an elderly man with acute or convalescent COVID-19. The source material was peripheral blood. The rearrangement uses TRBV19 and TRBJ1-5; D is unclear. CDR3 nucleotide sequence: TGTGCCAGTAGTATAGTCGGGTTGACTAGCAATCAGCCCCAGCATTTT. This translates into CASSIVGLTSNQPQHF.